The 26 T cell receptor beta chains below were found in one sample sequenced in a study of cytomegalovirus exposure and HLA in healthy donors. Repertoires were generated with immunoSEQ multiplex PCR, while TCRdb's copy carries only in-frame clones and drops some. The table shows about 180,000 clones, with about 83% occurring only once. Material: PBMCs. These receptors all stem from a woman aged 25 to 39 in good health and CMV-seronegative.

The chain has TRBV15 and TRBJ1-1; no reliable D call. The CDR3 contains 12 residues. Germline CDR1 and CDR2: LNHNV and YYDKDF (reference sequence). V shed 4 bases and J shed 2 bases, with 5 bases lying between them. The CDR3 region is CATSMRNTEAFF. DNA for the CDR3: TGTGCCACCAGCATGAGAAACACTGAAGCTTTCTTT.

The rearrangement joins TRBV18 to TRBJ1-3; TRBD1 agrees at 7 bases. V was clipped by 5 bases and J by 4 bases; unmatched bases: 11. This CDR3 has 16 residues. Germline CDR1 reads KGHSH; CDR2 reads LQKENI. The CDR3 DNA is TGTGCCAGCTCAAAGCCTACAGGGGCTTCGGGAAACACCATATATTTT. This codes for CASSKPTGASGNTIYF.

This rearrangement joins TRBV7-9 to TRBJ1-4; TRBD1 is a possible D gene (6 bases). In germline, CDR1 is SEHNR, CDR2 FQNEAQ (reference sequence). CDR3 size: 13 residues. Trimming took off 0 bases at V and 11 bases at J, with 10 bases between the two ends. CDR3 sequence (DNA): TGTGCCAGCAGCTTAGCGGAACAGGGTAAACTGTTTTTT. Protein: CASSLAEQGKLFF.

This clone appeared a few times. The CDR3 loop reads CSVEGQSYEQYF. CDR3 nucleotide sequence: TGCAGCGTTGAGGGACAGAGCTACGAGCAGTACTTC. The gene calls are TRBV29-1 and TRBJ2-7, with 7 bases matching TRBD1. The J segment lost 3 bases and the V segment lost 3 bases, leaving 2 bases of the junction unmatched. The germline V gene encodes CDR1 SQVTM and CDR2 ANQGSEA. This CDR3 contains 12 residues.

V usage is TRBV5-8 and J usage is TRBJ2-5, with 8 bases aligning to TRBD2. CDR1 SGHTS and CDR2 YDEGEE come from the germline V gene. This CDR3 has 15 amino acids. The trim removed 1 base at V and 5 bases at J, leaving 7 bases unmatched. Here the CDR3 reads CASSLYAGGRETQYF. The CDR3 bases are TGTGCCAGCAGCTTGTACGCGGGGGGCCGGGAGACCCAGTACTTC.

The rearrangement uses TRBV18 and TRBJ2-7; D possibly corresponds to TRBD1 (6 bases). V was trimmed by 2 bases and J by 5 bases, leaving 16 bases between them. CDR3 length equals 15 residues. Germline lookup yields CDR1 KGHSH and CDR2 LQKENI. The CDR3: CASSPTQGTSHEQYF. The DNA for the CDR3 is TGTGCCAGCTCACCAACGCAGGGGACGAGCCACGAGCAGTACTTC.

The J gene is TRBJ2-6, the V gene TRBV7-8; D unresolved. In germline, CDR1 is SGHVS, CDR2 FQNEAQ. The CDR3 covers 15 residues. The V and J ends lost 6 bases and 0 bases respectively, with 9 bases between them. CDR3 nucleotides: TGTGCCAGCAGTTTTACACCCTCTGGGGCCAACGTCCTGACTTTC. The encoded protein is CASSFTPSGANVLTF.

V usage is TRBV15 and J usage is TRBJ2-5; D is ambiguous. The V end lost 1 base, the J end lost 1 base, and 4 bases lay between the germline ends. There are 13 residues in the CDR3. Germline V CDR1 and CDR2: LNHNV, YYDKDF (reference sequence). The CDR3 here is CATSRVGQETQYF. The CDR3 DNA is TGTGCCACCAGCAGAGTCGGCCAAGAGACCCAGTACTTC.

The genes are TRBV6-1 and TRBJ2-2; 7 positions match TRBD2. J lost 6 bases, V lost 3 bases, and 13 bases had no gene match. This CDR3 is 17 amino acids long. The germline V gene has CDR1 MNHNS and CDR2 SASEGT. This CDR3 is CASSERLGLVGPGELFF. The DNA of the CDR3 is TGTGCCAGCAGTGAGCGTTTAGGACTAGTGGGTCCCGGGGAGCTGTTTTTT.

The J gene is TRBJ2-5, the V gene TRBV9; 7 positions agree with TRBD2. The CDR3 covers 16 residues. The germline gives CDR1 SGDLS, CDR2 YYNGEE. The trim removed 0 bases at V and 0 bases at J, leaving 5 bases unmatched. The CDR3 DNA reads TGTGCCAGCAGCGTAGGCGGGGGAACGTACCAAGAGACCCAGTACTTC. This sequence encodes CASSVGGGTYQETQYF.

The V and J genes are TRBV5-1 and TRBJ2-3; 11 bases map to TRBD2. Trimming took 2 bases from V and 2 from J; bases not matched to a gene: 7. This CDR3 has 17 amino acids. Germline V lookup: CDR1 SGHRS, CDR2 YFSETQ. Here the CDR3 DNA reads TGCGCCAGCAGCTTTTCTAGCGGGGGGCTCTTCACAGATACGCAGTATTTT. Protein product: CASSFSSGGLFTDTQYF.

This clone was seen a handful of times. V and J are TRBV4-1 and TRBJ2-2; TRBD1 aligns across 7 bases. Per the germline V gene, CDR1 is MGHRA and CDR2 is YSYEKL. J lost 5 bases, V lost 2 bases, and 2 bases had no gene match. CDR3 length equals 14 residues. CDR3 coding DNA: TGCGCCAGCAGCCAAACGACAGGGACCGGGGAGCTGTTTTTT. This encodes CASSQTTGTGELFF.

The chain joins TRBV2 to TRBJ1-2; 7 bases fit TRBD1. In germline, CDR1 is SNHLY, CDR2 FYNNEI. The CDR3 loop spans 15 amino acids. V shed 7 bases, J shed 2 bases, and the junction held 10 bases outside the gene matches. The CDR3 DNA reads TGTGCCAGCATGGATCCGGGACAGATGAACTATGGCTACACCTTC. Translating gives CASMDPGQMNYGYTF.

This clone was detected once. The chain has TRBV6-4 and TRBJ2-1; D gene ambiguous. CDR1 is MRHNA, CDR2 SNTAGT, per germline. The CDR3 loop spans 16 amino acids. With 6 bases removed from V and 1 base from J, the gap between germline ends came to 16 bases. This CDR3 reads CASSATATHSYNEQFF. The CDR3 DNA follows: TGTGCCAGCAGCGCTACAGCCACCCATTCCTACAATGAGCAGTTCTTC.

This chain connects TRBV2 to TRBJ1-2; 7 bases align to TRBD1. CDR1 and CDR2 (germline): SNHLY, FYNNEI. The trim removed 7 bases at V and 2 bases at J, leaving 4 bases unmatched. The CDR3 loop spans 13 amino acids. CDR3 protein: CASKGQANYGYTF. CDR3 nucleotide sequence: TGTGCCAGCAAAGGACAGGCAAACTATGGCTACACCTTC.

The chain recombines TRBV9 with TRBJ2-7, with 7 bases fitting TRBD1. CDR1 is SGDLS, CDR2 YYNGEE, per germline. The V and J ends lost 4 bases and 4 bases, in that order; junction bases with no gene match: 11. The CDR3 has 15 residues. Written as DNA, the CDR3 is TGTGCCAGCAGCTCGACCGGGACAGCCTCTTACGAGCAGTACTTC. Protein sequence: CASSSTGTASYEQYF.

The CDR3 loop reads CASSELAGQSYNEQFF. CDR3 in DNA: TGTGCCAGCAGTGAACTAGCGGGGCAATCGTACAATGAGCAGTTCTTC. The chain uses TRBV6-1 and TRBJ2-1; TRBD2 agrees at 9 bases. V shed 2 bases and J 4 bases; nucleotides not matched to a gene: 6. This CDR3 is 16 amino acids long. The germline gives CDR1 MNHNS, CDR2 SASEGT.

This clone has a handful of counts. The chain is built from TRBV4-3 and TRBJ1-1; D is uncertain. CDR3 length: 15 amino acids. The V and J ends lost 1 base and 0 bases respectively, with 9 bases between them. Germline CDR1 and CDR2: LGHNA and YSLEER. The DNA for the CDR3 is TGCGCCAGCAGCCAAGGGGAGGCCATGAACACTGAAGCTTTCTTT. It is translated as CASSQGEAMNTEAFF.

The V call is TRBV14, the J call TRBJ1-1, with D maybe TRBD1 (6 bases). Germline loops: CDR1 SGHDN, CDR2 FVKESK. CDR3 length: 14 amino acids. The V gene lost 5 bases and the J gene lost 4 bases, with 14 bases spanning the gap. The CDR3 nucleotides are TGTGCCAGCAGCGGAGACAGGCAGGTCACTGAAGCTTTCTTT. As protein: CASSGDRQVTEAFF.

The chain links TRBV5-6 to TRBJ2-7, with D possibly being TRBD2 (6 bases). V was trimmed by 3 bases and J by 4 bases, leaving 14 bases between them. The V gene's germline CDR1 is SGHDT and CDR2 YYEEEE. The CDR3 is made up of 14 amino acids. As DNA, the CDR3 is TGTGCCAGCAGCTACCGGGAGCTTTATTACGAGCAGTACTTC. Translated, it gives CASSYRELYYEQYF.

CDR3 sequence: CATSRSGVQTQYF. As DNA, the CDR3 is TGTGCCACCAGCAGGAGCGGGGTACAGACCCAGTACTTC. The rearrangement uses TRBV15 and TRBJ2-5, with TRBD2 matching over 7 bases. Germline V CDR1 and CDR2: LNHNV, YYDKDF (reference sequence). The V segment lost 3 bases and the J segment 6 bases; nucleotides outside the gene matches: 4. The CDR3 extends over 13 amino acids.

The chain has TRBV7-2 and TRBJ1-2, with D maybe TRBD1 (6 bases). The ends were cut back, 5 bases at V and 4 bases at J, with 14 bases in the middle. Looked up from germline, CDR1 is SGHTA and CDR2 is FQGNSA. The CDR3 spans 14 residues. The CDR3 sequence is CASSLDTGTYGYTF. The CDR3 DNA reads as TGTGCCAGCAGCCTAGACACAGGGACCTATGGCTACACCTTC.

A few counts support this clone. The chain combines TRBV2 with TRBJ1-2, with no clear D. The CDR3 totals 11 residues. From germline, CDR1 is SNHLY and CDR2 FYNNEI. Trimming took 4 bases from V and 7 from J, leaving 7 bases between them. The CDR3 nucleotides are TGTGCCAGCAGTGCGAGAAGTGGCTACACCTTC. Translating gives CASSARSGYTF.

This sequence joins TRBV30 and TRBJ2-6; the D gene is possibly TRBD2 (6 bases). Germline V lookup: CDR1 GTSNPN, CDR2 SVGIG (reference sequence). The V end was cut by 0 bases, the J end by 1 base, with 7 bases between. The CDR3 runs to 15 residues. The CDR3 DNA reads as TGTGCCTGGAGTGTAGGGACTTCTGGGGCCAACGTCCTGACTTTC. Its protein product is CAWSVGTSGANVLTF. The entire variable domain, with the rest obtained from reference TRBV30 and TRBJ2-6, is as follows: SQTIHQWPATLVQPVGSPLSLECTVEGTSNPNLYWYRQAAGRGLQLLFYSVGIGQISSEVPQNLSASRPQDRQFILSSKKLLLSDSGFYLCAWSVGTSGANVLTFGAGSRLTVL.

CDR3 coding DNA: TGTGCCAGTAGTATCGGGACAGGGCTCCAAGAGACCCAGTACTTC. This gives the protein CASSIGTGLQETQYF. The chain uses TRBV19 and TRBJ2-5, with 9 bases aligning to TRBD1. Per the germline V gene, CDR1 is LNHDA and CDR2 is SQIVND (reference sequence). V gave up 3 bases and J gave up 1 base; unmatched junction bases: 3. The CDR3 consists of 15 residues.

CDR3 in amino acids: CASSPGQGSSYEQYF. The CDR3 DNA reads TGTGCCAGCAGCCCGGGACAGGGAAGCTCCTACGAGCAGTACTTC. The rearrangement uses TRBV5-4 and TRBJ2-7; TRBD1 matches 9 bases. CDR1 SGHNT and CDR2 YYREEE come from the germline V gene (reference sequence). This CDR3 comprises 15 residues. The trim removed 4 bases at V and 0 bases at J, leaving 5 bases unmatched.